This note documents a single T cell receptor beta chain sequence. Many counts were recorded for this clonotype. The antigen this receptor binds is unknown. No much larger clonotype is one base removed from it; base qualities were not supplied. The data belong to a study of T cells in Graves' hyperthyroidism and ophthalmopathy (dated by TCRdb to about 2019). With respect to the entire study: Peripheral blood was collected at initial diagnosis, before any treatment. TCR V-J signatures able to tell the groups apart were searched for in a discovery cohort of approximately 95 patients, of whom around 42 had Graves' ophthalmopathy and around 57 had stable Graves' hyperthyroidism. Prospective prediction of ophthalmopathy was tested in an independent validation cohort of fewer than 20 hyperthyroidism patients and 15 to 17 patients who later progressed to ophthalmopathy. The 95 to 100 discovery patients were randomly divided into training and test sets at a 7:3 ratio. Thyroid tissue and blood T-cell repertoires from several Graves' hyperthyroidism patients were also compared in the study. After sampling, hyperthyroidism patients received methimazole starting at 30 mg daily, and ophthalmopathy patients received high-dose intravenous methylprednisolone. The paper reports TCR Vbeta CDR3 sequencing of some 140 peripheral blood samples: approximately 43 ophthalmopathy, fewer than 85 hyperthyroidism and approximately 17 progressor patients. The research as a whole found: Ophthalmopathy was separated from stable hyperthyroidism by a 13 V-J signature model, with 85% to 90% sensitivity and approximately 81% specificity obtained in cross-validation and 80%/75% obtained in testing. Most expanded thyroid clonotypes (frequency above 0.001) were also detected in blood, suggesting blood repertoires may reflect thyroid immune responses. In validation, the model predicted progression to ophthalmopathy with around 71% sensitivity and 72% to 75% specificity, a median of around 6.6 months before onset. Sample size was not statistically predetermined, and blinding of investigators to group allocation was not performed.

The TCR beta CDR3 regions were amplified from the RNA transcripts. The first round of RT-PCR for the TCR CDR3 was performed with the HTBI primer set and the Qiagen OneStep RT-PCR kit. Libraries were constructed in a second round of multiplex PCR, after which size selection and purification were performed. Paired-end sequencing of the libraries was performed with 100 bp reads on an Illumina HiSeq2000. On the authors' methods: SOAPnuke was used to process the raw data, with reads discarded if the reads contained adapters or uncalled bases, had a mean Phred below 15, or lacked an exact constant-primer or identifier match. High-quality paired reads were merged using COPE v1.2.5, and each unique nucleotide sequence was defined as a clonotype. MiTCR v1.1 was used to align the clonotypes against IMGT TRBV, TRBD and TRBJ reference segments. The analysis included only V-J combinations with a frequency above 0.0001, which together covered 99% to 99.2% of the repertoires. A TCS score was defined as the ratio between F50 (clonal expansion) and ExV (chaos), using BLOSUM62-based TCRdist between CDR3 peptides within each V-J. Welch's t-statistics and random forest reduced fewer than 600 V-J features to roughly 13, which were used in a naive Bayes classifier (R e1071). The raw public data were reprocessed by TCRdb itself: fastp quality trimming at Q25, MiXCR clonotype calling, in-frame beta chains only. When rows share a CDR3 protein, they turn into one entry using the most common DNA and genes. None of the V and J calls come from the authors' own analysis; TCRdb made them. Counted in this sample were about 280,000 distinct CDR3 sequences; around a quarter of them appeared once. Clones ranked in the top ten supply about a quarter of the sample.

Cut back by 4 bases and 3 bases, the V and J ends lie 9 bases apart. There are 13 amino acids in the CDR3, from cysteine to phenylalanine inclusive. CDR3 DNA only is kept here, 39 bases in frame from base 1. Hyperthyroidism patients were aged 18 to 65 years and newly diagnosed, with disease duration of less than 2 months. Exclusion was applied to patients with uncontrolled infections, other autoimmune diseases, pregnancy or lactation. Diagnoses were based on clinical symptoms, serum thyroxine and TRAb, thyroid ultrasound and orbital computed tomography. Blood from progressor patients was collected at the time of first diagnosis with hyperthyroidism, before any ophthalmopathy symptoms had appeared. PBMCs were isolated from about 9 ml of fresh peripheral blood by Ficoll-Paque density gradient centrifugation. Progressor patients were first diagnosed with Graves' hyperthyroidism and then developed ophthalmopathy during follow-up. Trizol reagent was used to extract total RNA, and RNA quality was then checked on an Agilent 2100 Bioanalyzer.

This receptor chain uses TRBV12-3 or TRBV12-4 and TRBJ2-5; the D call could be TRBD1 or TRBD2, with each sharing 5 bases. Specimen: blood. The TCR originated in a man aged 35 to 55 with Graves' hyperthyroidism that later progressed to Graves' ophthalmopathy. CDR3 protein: CASSYGTEETQYF. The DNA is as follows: TGTGCCAGCAGTTACGGGACGGAAGAGACCCAGTACTTC.